The 14 T cell receptor beta chains below all came from one sample that was sequenced in a study of metastatic and nonmetastatic thyroid tumors (dated by TCRdb to 2019 to 2021). The protocol used for the library was PCR. Instrument used: Illumina HiSeq 4000. TCRdb reanalyzed the raw reads on its own, using fastp at Q25 for trimming and MiXCR for clone calling, and kept in-frame beta chains. In this sample the table shows some 55,000 clones, just under 30% of which occur a single time. The top ten clones comprise more than 15% of the sample. None of the patients had been given any treatment before thyroid surgery. Specimen: blood. These receptor sequences come from a female donor with papillary thyroid cancer or a benign thyroid nodule (not recorded which). Some clones in this sample may be carry-over from other donors' samples.

The rearrangement links TRBV30 to TRBJ2-7; 8 bases match TRBD1. CDR1 and CDR2 (germline): GTSNPN, SVGIG (reference sequence). V lost 2 bases and J lost 3; bases outside the gene matches: 6. This CDR3 region has 14 residues. CDR3 loop: CAWSTGTGDYEQYF. DNA for the CDR3: TGTGCCTGGAGTACCGGGACAGGTGACTACGAGCAGTACTTC.

This chain uses TRBV4-3 with TRBJ2-7, with 8 bases lining up with TRBD2. With V trimmed by 4 bases and J by 2 bases, 4 bases remained unmatched. CDR3 length equals 14 residues. Germline lookup yields CDR1 LGHNA and CDR2 YSLEER. The CDR3 protein is CASSRALAAYEQYF. The DNA for the CDR3 is TGCGCCAGCAGCCGTGCACTAGCGGCCTACGAGCAGTACTTC.

This clone has just a few counts. The rearrangement joins TRBV27 to TRBJ2-1; 9 bases agree with TRBD2. V gave up 6 bases and J gave up 4 bases; unmatched junction bases: 7. The CDR3 runs 15 residues. In germline, CDR1 is MNHEY, CDR2 SMNVEV (reference sequence). CDR3 loop: CASSPTSGDYNEQFF. The CDR3 DNA reads as TGTGCCAGCAGCCCGACTAGCGGAGATTACAATGAGCAGTTCTTC.

The CDR3 DNA reads as TGTGCCAGCAGTTATTCCAGGATAGAAAGGGGCCAGAACACTGAAGCTTTCTTT. Its protein is CASSYSRIERGQNTEAFF. The genes are TRBV6-5 and TRBJ1-1, with D maybe TRBD1 (5 bases). Germline V gene sequence: CDR1 MNHEY, CDR2 SVGAGI. The V and J ends lost 3 bases and 1 base respectively, with 21 bases between them. The CDR3 has 18 amino acids.

Concerning this clone: Mismatch with germline at one junction end may stem from a read error. J is TRBJ1-1 and V is TRBV5-1, with unresolved D. The CDR3 length is 11 residues. Germline loops: CDR1 SGHRS, CDR2 YFSETQ. The CDR3 is CASSLAQSRIF. The CDR3 DNA follows: TGCGCCAGCAGCTTGGCTCAGTCCCGAATCTTT.

CDR3 DNA sequence: TGTGCCAGCAGCTTAGCTCCCCAAGGGGTATCCTACAATGAGCAGTTCTTC. Amino acids: CASSLAPQGVSYNEQFF. The chain links TRBV11-1 to TRBJ2-1, with D tentatively TRBD1 (5 bases). CDR1 is SGHAT, CDR2 FQDESV, per germline (reference sequence). The CDR3 has 17 amino acids. The germline V and J ends were trimmed by 0 bases and 1 base, with 13 bases remaining between them.

This clone has a handful of counts. The chain uses TRBV6-1 and TRBJ2-7; 7 bases fit TRBD1. Trimming removed 1 base from V and 2 bases from J; junction bases left unmatched: 5. Germline-derived CDR1 and CDR2 are MNHNS and SASEGT. The CDR3 is made up of 15 amino acids. In nucleotides, the CDR3 is TGTGCCAGCAGTGAAGTGGTTACAGGGGCCTACGAGCAGTACTTC. It yields the protein CASSEVVTGAYEQYF.

The chain uses TRBV28 and TRBJ2-3; 10 nucleotides line up with TRBD1. This CDR3 is built from 12 residues. Germline values: CDR1 MDHEN, CDR2 SYDVKM. V lost 5 bases, J lost 15 bases, and 8 bases stayed unmatched. This CDR3 reads CASSIRQGAEYF. DNA for the CDR3: TGTGCCAGCAGTATCAGACAGGGGGCGGAATATTTT.

The chain joins TRBV20-1 to TRBJ2-7, with unresolved D. CDR1 and CDR2 from the germline V gene are DFQATT and SNEGSKA (reference sequence). CDR3 length equals 12 residues. V was pared by 4 bases and J by 3 bases, with 10 bases between. CDR3: CSATNSYYEQYF. The DNA of the CDR3 is TGCAGTGCTACGAACTCTTACTACGAGCAGTACTTC.

The CDR3: CASSWTSGGAEETQYF. In DNA, the CDR3 is TGTGCCAGCAGCTGGACTAGCGGGGGGGCTGAGGAGACCCAGTACTTC. The chain has TRBV7-9 and TRBJ2-5; TRBD2 aligns across 15 bases. This CDR3 is 16 amino acids long. Germline V gene lookup returns CDR1 SEHNR and CDR2 FQNEAQ (reference sequence). V lost 4 bases and J lost 5; bases outside the gene matches: 5.

This clone was seen ten or more times. The rearrangement links TRBV11-3 to TRBJ2-7; D could derive from TRBD1 or TRBD2 (5 bases each). CDR1 is SGHNT, CDR2 YENEEA, per germline. The CDR3 is made up of 14 amino acids. V dropped 6 bases and J dropped 2 bases, with 14 bases sitting between them. In DNA form, the CDR3 reads TGTGCCAGCAGTCGGGACGACAGTACCTACGAGCAGTACTTC. Translation: CASSRDDSTYEQYF.

This clone was seen only a few times. The chain employs TRBV6-1 and TRBJ2-7, with a weak D call TRBD2 (5 bases). The CDR3 is 15 residues long. With 3 bases removed from V and 0 bases from J, the gap between germline ends came to 12 bases. Germline CDR1 MNHNS, CDR2 SASEGT. The CDR3 region has the DNA TGTGCCAGCAGTGAGGGGAGCGGAAGCTCCTACGAGCAGTACTTC. It is translated as CASSEGSGSSYEQYF.

CDR3 sequence (DNA): TGTGCCACCAGTGCTAGCGGGGGGGATACGCAGTATTTT. This encodes CATSASGGDTQYF. The rearrangement uses TRBV24-1 and TRBJ2-3; 11 bases fit TRBD2. Trimming took 5 bases from V and 6 from J; bases not matched to a gene: 0. This CDR3 comprises 13 residues. The germline V gene encodes CDR1 KGHDR and CDR2 SFDVKD.

Only a few counts were recorded for this clone. The chain combines TRBV27 with TRBJ1-3; D is possibly TRBD1 (5 bases). The CDR3 is 13 residues long. From germline, CDR1 is MNHEY and CDR2 SMNVEV (reference sequence). V lost 3 bases and J lost 9, with 12 bases in between. CDR3 sequence reads: CASSFVVGGTIYF. The CDR3 coding sequence is TGTGCCAGCAGTTTTGTGGTCGGGGGCACCATATATTTT.